This TCR beta chain was observed in a study of cytomegalovirus exposure and HLA in healthy donors. Study-wide findings and caveats: V segments that were indistinguishable, TRBV6-2 and TRBV6-3 among them, were omitted from analysis. Among the sequence variants, a highly shared cluster was likely an artifact of sequencing. In a later analysis, productive TCRs from donors in an Asian-associated ancestry cluster reportedly carried fewer N-insertions than the cohort mean.

In regard to this clone: What it binds is unknown.

The study ran its PCR with 60 Vbeta and 13 Jbeta primers. This table comes from immunoSEQ multiplex PCR, and its TCRdb copy is limited to in-frame clones, with some not included. The repertoire consists of about 200,000 clones, with roughly three quarters occurring once and the leading ten covering more than 1.5%. Germline V lookup: CDR1 SQVTM, CDR2 ANQGSEA. This CDR3 is built from 15 residues. The V segment lost 4 bases and the J segment 4 bases; nucleotides outside the gene matches: 9. This clonotype originated in a woman aged 45-65 years in good health and CMV-seronegative. The sequencing input was PBMCs. V and J are TRBV29-1 and TRBJ2-2; 7 bases map to TRBD1. CDR3 region: CSVGRTGQLTGELFF. CDR3 nucleotides: TGCAGCGTTGGGAGGACAGGTCAACTCACCGGGGAGCTGTTTTTT.